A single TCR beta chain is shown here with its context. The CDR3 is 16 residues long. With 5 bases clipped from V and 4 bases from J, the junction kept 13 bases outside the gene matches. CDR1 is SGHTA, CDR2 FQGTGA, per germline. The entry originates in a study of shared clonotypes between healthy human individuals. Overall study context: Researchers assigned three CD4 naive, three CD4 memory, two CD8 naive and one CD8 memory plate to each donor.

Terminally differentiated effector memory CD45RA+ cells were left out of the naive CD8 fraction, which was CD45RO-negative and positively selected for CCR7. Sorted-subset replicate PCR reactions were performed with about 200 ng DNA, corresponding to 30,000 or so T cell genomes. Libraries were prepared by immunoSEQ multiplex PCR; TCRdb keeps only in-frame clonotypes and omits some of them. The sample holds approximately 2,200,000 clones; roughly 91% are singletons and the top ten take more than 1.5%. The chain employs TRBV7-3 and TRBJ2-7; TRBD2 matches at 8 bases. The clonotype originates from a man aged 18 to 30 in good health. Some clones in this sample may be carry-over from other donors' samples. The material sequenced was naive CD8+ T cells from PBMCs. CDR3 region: CASSPRAGGSLYEQYF. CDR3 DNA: TGTGCCAGCAGCCCCCGGGCGGGGGGAAGTTTGTACGAGCAGTACTTC.